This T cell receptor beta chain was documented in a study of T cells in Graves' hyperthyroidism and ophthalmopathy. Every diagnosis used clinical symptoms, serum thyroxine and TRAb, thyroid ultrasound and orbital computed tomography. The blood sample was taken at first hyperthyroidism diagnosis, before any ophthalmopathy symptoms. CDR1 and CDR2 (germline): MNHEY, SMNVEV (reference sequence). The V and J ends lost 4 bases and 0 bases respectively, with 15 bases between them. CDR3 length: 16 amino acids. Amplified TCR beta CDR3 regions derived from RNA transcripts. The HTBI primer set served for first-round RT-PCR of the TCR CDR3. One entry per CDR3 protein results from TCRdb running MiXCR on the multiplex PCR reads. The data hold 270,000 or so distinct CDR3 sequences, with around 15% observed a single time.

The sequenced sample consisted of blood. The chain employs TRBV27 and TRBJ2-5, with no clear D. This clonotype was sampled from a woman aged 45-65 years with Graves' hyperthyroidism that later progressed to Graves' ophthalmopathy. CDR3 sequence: CASSSDSDPHQETQYF. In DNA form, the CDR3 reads TGTGCCAGCAGTTCAGATTCGGATCCCCACCAAGAGACCCAGTACTTC.